These T cell receptor beta chains were read from a single sample in a study of shared clonotypes between healthy human individuals. Produced via immunoSEQ multiplex PCR; TCRdb's table is partial and in-frame only. The top ten clones hold 0.3% to 0.45% of a sample with 2 million to 2.5 million clones, roughly 90% of them seen once. Sequencing input: naive CD4+ T cells from PBMCs. All receptors derive from a young man in good health. Some clones in this sample may be carry-over from other donors' samples. The conserved cysteine and the conserved F or W are not part of the CDR3 here.

J gene | V gene | CDR3 protein
TRBJ2-2 | TRBV27 | ATLASGRVESGELF
TRBJ2-7 | TRBV7-3 | ASSARDGYEQY
TRBJ2-5 | TRBV2 | ASSQGGSGETQY
TRBJ2-3 | TRBV28 | ASRARGRQTFTDTQY
TRBJ2-5 | TRBV7-2 | ASSLRTSGRETQY
TRBJ1-2 | TRBV5-1 | ASSFNQGHGYT
TRBJ1-2 | TRBV30 | AWSGSRQGRGYT
TRBJ2-7 | TRBV7-9 | ASSLGLAGGVSYEQY
TRBJ2-7 | TRBV6-5 | ASGSRDNSYEQY
TRBJ2-2 | TRBV5-6 | ASSLGTDRGYTGELF
TRBJ2-2 | TRBV28 | AVPGTGYTGELF
TRBJ2-2 | TRBV4-1 | ASSPLGTQTNTGELF
TRBJ1-2 | TRBV27 | ASSQGVWYGYT
TRBJ2-5 | TRBV27 | ASSSRYGREETQY
TRBJ2-7 | TRBV5-1 | ASSVQGKHHEQY
TRBJ2-3 | TRBV28 | ASSGRGSGTDTQY
TRBJ1-5 | TRBV30 | AWSGETDYQPQH
TRBJ2-7 | TRBV5-4 | ASSWGWPSGKGYEQY
TRBJ2-5 | TRBV5-1 | ASSFTGQQETQY
TRBJ2-7 | TRBV19 | ASSIRAGGRYSYEQY
TRBJ1-1 | TRBV7-2 | ASSLAVLNTEAF
TRBJ1-1 | TRBV7-9 | ASSLSPGQGVATEAF
TRBJ1-3 | TRBV6-5 | ASSYGRSSGNTIY
TRBJ1-5 | TRBV5-1 | ASSLEGGGQPQH
TRBJ2-3 | TRBV10-1 | ASSEGGKERGADTQY
TRBJ2-1 | TRBV5-1 | ASSFVAVTYNEQF
TRBJ2-1 | TRBV11-2 | ASSPGTANEQF